This T cell receptor beta chain was captured in a study of vaccination and CD4 T cells after COVID-19. One entry per CDR3 protein results from TCRdb running MiXCR on the PCR reads. The sample lists 20,000 to 25,000 distinct CDR3 sequences, under 60% seen once, with around 1.1% in the top ten. This clonotype has a handful of counts. Germline CDR1 reads MNHNS; CDR2 reads SASEGT. After removal of 8 bases from V and 0 bases from J, the junction contained 8 bases not matched to a gene. The CDR3 extends over 15 amino acids. The sequencing used CD4+ T cells from blood, collected before SARS-CoV-2 vaccination. This receptor was obtained from a human donor who had recovered from COVID-19. V is TRBV6-1 and J is TRBJ2-7; 9 bases map to TRBD1. The CDR3 region is CASGDGDRVSYEQYF. The CDR3 DNA follows: TGTGCCAGCGGGGACGGGGACAGGGTCTCCTACGAGCAGTACTTC.